One and the same sample provided the 20 T cell receptor beta chains below, sequenced in a study of cytotoxic CD8 clonotypes in ibrutinib-treated CLL. This table comes from immunoSEQ multiplex PCR, and its TCRdb copy is limited to in-frame clones, with some not included. The sample yields almost 85,000 clones, 85% to 90% seen once. Specimen: PBMCs, collected before ibrutinib treatment. These receptors all stem from a human donor with chronic lymphocytic leukemia.

The J gene is TRBJ2-7, the V gene TRBV25-1, with D uncertain. V lost 3 bases and J lost 3, with 15 bases in between. The germline CDR1 and CDR2 sequences are MGHDK and SYGVNS. The length of the CDR3 is 15 residues. This CDR3 is CASSDVGKSGYEQYF. The CDR3 coding sequence is TGTGCCAGCAGTGACGTGGGAAAATCGGGCTACGAGCAGTACTTC.

This sequence joins TRBV19 and TRBJ1-5; 9 bases are a match to TRBD1. Germline V gives CDR1 LNHDA, CDR2 SQIVND (reference sequence). The CDR3 spans 14 residues. J lost 7 bases, V lost 5 bases, and 6 bases had no gene match. CDR3 region: CASSLPTGGQPQHF. DNA for the CDR3: TGTGCCAGTAGTCTACCGACAGGGGGGCAGCCCCAGCATTTT. Looking up the rest from reference TRBV19 and TRBJ1-5 gives the full variable domain: DGGITQSPKYLFRKEGQNVTLSCEQNLNHDAMYWYRQDPGQGLRLIYYSQIVNDFQKGDIAEGYSVSREKKESFPLTVTSAQKNPTAFYLCASSLPTGGQPQHFGDGTRLSIL.

This rearrangement joins TRBV7-9 to TRBJ2-1; 7 nucleotides match TRBD1. Unmatched junction bases numbered 22, after V lost 5 bases and J lost 6 bases. This CDR3 spans 19 amino acids. Germline assignment: CDR1 SEHNR and CDR2 FQNEAQ (reference sequence). CDR3 amino acids: CASSPKHKTGTATTNEQFF. The CDR3 nucleotides are TGTGCCAGCAGCCCCAAACACAAAACCGGGACAGCGACAACCAATGAGCAGTTCTTC. Full variable domain (remainder filled in from reference TRBV7-9 and TRBJ2-1): DTGVSQNPRHKITKRGQNVTFRCDPISEHNRLYWYRQTLGQGPEFLTYFQNEAQLEKSRLLSDRFSAERPKGSFSTLEIQRTEQGDSAMYLCASSPKHKTGTATTNEQFFGPGTRLTVL.

The CDR3 nucleotides are TGTGCCAGTCAAGGACGGCGGAGCTCCTACAATGAGCAGTTCTTC. Residues: CASQGRRSSYNEQFF. The chain recombines TRBV19 with TRBJ2-1; D is uncertain. V was cut by 8 bases and J by 0 bases, with 14 bases left in between. The CDR3 loop spans 15 amino acids. CDR1 and CDR2 from the germline V gene are LNHDA and SQIVND (reference sequence).

The rearrangement joins TRBV20-1 to TRBJ2-1; TRBD2 might be the D (7 bases). Germline V gene lookup returns CDR1 DFQATT and CDR2 SNEGSKA (reference sequence). CDR3 size: 11 residues. Trimming stripped 3 bases from V and 15 bases from J, with 15 bases between. CDR3 bases: TGCAGTGCTAGTCGGGGGGCTAGTCTGTTCTTC. Its translation is CSASRGASLFF.

The rearrangement links TRBV6-5 to TRBJ2-7, with TRBD2 matching 10 bases. The length of the CDR3 is 14 residues. Per germline, CDR1 MNHEY and CDR2 SVGAGI. V trimming: 5 bases; J trimming: 5 bases; junction bases outside the gene matches: 6. The CDR3 nucleotides are TGTGCCAGCAGTCCTCTAGCGGGAGTAGACGAGCAGTACTTC. Translating it yields CASSPLAGVDEQYF.

The chain links TRBV30 to TRBJ1-5; perhaps TRBD1 as D (6 bases). Trimming removed 0 bases at V and 10 bases at J, with 19 bases between. CDR3 length: 15 amino acids. Germline values: CDR1 GTSNPN, CDR2 SVGIG (reference sequence). CDR3 loop: CAWSVTAPGQSPQHF. The CDR3 nucleotides read TGTGCCTGGAGTGTAACCGCGCCCGGACAGTCCCCCCAGCATTTT. Variable domain in full (rest from reference TRBV30 and TRBJ1-5): SQTIHQWPATLVQPVGSPLSLECTVEGTSNPNLYWYRQAAGRGLQLLFYSVGIGQISSEVPQNLSASRPQDRQFILSSKKLLLSDSGFYLCAWSVTAPGQSPQHFGDGTRLSIL.

V and J are TRBV11-2 and TRBJ2-2; 11 positions match TRBD2. Unmatched junction bases numbered 7, after V lost 4 bases and J lost 6 bases. Germline V gene data show CDR1 as SGHAT and CDR2 as FQNNGV. The CDR3 consists of 16 residues. The CDR3 DNA follows: TGTGCCAGCAGCTCCCGACTAGCGGGGCGTCCCGGGGAGCTGTTTTTT. Its translation is CASSSRLAGRPGELFF.

V gene TRBV10-2 combines with J gene TRBJ1-5; maybe TRBD1 (5 bases). Deletions cut 7 bases from V and 6 bases from J, with 19 bases between. Germline assignment: CDR1 WSHSY and CDR2 SAAADI. The CDR3 has 15 amino acids. Written as DNA, the CDR3 is TGCGCCAGCACCGAAGAGGGAGCGAGGGGTCAGCCCCAGCATTTT. It yields the protein CASTEEGARGQPQHF.

Here the CDR3 DNA reads TGTGCCAGCAGCCAAGACAGATACAATGAGCAGTTCTTC. Translated: CASSQDRYNEQFF. The chain employs TRBV2 and TRBJ2-1; a weak D match, TRBD1 (5 bases). The CDR3 loop spans 13 amino acids. Between the trimmed V and J ends, which lost 6 bases and 4 bases, there was a span of 10 bases. Germline V gene lookup returns CDR1 SNHLY and CDR2 FYNNEI.

CDR3 residues: CASSLQLRADTQYF. The CDR3 DNA reads as TGTGCCAGCAGCTTGCAGCTGAGAGCAGATACGCAGTATTTT. The V call is TRBV7-8, the J call TRBJ2-3; D remains ambiguous. This CDR3 comprises 14 residues. V was pared by 3 bases and J by 4 bases, with 11 bases between. Germline CDR1 and CDR2: SGHVS and FQNEAQ.

The chain carries TRBV6-5 and TRBJ2-2; D perhaps matches TRBD2 (5 bases). The CDR3 extends over 14 amino acids. Germline values: CDR1 MNHEY, CDR2 SVGAGI. Trimming pared 8 bases from V and 7 bases from J, leaving 17 bases between. CDR3 amino acids: CASRPRPRDGELFF. The DNA of the CDR3 is TGTGCCAGCCGCCCCAGGCCCCGGGACGGGGAGCTGTTTTTT.

The genes are TRBV11-3 and TRBJ2-7, with D possibly TRBD2 on 6 matching bases. Germline CDR1 reads SGHNT; CDR2 reads YENEEA. CDR3 length: 12 residues. V shed 2 bases and J shed 13 bases, with 15 bases lying between them. CDR3 region: CASSLTPAGTYF. CDR3 in DNA: TGTGCCAGCAGCTTAACCCCGGCAGGGACTTACTTC.

The genes are TRBV9 and TRBJ2-3, with D perhaps assigned TRBD1 or TRBD2 (6 bases each). The germline gives CDR1 SGDLS, CDR2 YYNGEE. Trimming removed 2 bases from V and 5 bases from J, with 9 bases in between. This CDR3 spans 13 amino acids. The CDR3 spells CASSVGGQDTQYF. The CDR3 nucleotides are TGTGCCAGCAGCGTGGGGGGACAAGATACGCAGTATTTT.

The chain has TRBV29-1 and TRBJ2-4; TRBD2 aligns across 14 bases. CDR1 is SQVTM, CDR2 ANQGSEA, per germline. V lost 0 bases, J lost 0 bases, and 7 bases stayed unmatched. The length of the CDR3 is 19 residues. CDR3 DNA sequence: TGCAGCGTTGAAGATCGGGGACTAGCGGGGGAACTAGCCAAAAACATTCAGTACTTC. Its protein is CSVEDRGLAGELAKNIQYF.

The V call is TRBV27, the J call TRBJ1-5; 8 nucleotides line up with TRBD1. Germline loops: CDR1 MNHEY, CDR2 SMNVEV (reference sequence). The CDR3 loop spans 16 amino acids. The ends lost 8 bases at V and 0 bases at J; junction bases unmatched: 9. The CDR3 spells CASAQGAYLSNQPQHF. For the CDR3, the DNA is TGTGCCAGCGCGCAGGGGGCCTACCTTAGCAATCAGCCCCAGCATTTT.

The chain has TRBV18 and TRBJ2-7, with 11 bases lining up with TRBD1. Germline V gene sequence: CDR1 KGHSH, CDR2 LQKENI. V was clipped by 2 bases and J by 3 bases; unmatched bases: 18. The CDR3 consists of 20 residues. CDR3 sequence: CASSPSGSGTGGLLSYEQYF. DNA of the CDR3: TGTGCCAGCTCACCATCAGGCAGCGGGACAGGGGGTTTACTTAGCTACGAGCAGTACTTC.

V and J are TRBV5-4 and TRBJ1-4; no clear D gene. The CDR3 consists of 14 residues. CDR1 SGHNT and CDR2 YYREEE come from the germline V gene (reference sequence). Deletions cut 0 bases from V and 0 bases from J, with 3 bases between. In DNA, the CDR3 is TGTGCCAGCAGCTTGGGAACAACTAATGAAAAACTGTTTTTT. Translated, it gives CASSLGTTNEKLFF.

The chain recombines TRBV7-9 with TRBJ1-5, with D unresolved. The V gene lost 1 base and the J gene lost 2 bases, with 6 bases spanning the gap. This CDR3 has 14 amino acids. From germline, CDR1 is SEHNR and CDR2 FQNEAQ (reference sequence). CDR3: CASSLEAGNQPQHF. CDR3 coding DNA: TGTGCCAGCAGCTTAGAAGCGGGCAATCAGCCCCAGCATTTT.

V is TRBV4-2 and J is TRBJ2-2, with D possibly TRBD1 on 5 matching bases. This CDR3 comprises 16 residues. The ends were cut back, 2 bases at V and 6 bases at J, with 16 bases in the middle. Germline-derived CDR1 and CDR2 are LGHNA and YNFKEQ. For the CDR3, the DNA is TGTGCCAGCAGCCAAACAAGACAGAGCGCGGCCGGGGAGCTGTTTTTT. It codes for CASSQTRQSAAGELFF.